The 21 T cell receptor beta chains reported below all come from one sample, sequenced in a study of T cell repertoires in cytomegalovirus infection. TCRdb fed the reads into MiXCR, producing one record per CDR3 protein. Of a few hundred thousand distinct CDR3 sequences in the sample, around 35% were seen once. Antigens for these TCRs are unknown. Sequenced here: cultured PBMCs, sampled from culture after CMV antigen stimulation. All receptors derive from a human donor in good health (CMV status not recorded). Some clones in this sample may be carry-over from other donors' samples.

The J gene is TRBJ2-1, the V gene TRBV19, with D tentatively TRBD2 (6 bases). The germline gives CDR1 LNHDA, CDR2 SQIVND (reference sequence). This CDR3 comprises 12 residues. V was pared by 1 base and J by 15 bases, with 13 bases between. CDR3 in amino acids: CASSIGVREWFF. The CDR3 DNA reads TGTGCCAGTAGTATAGGCGTTCGGGAGTGGTTCTTC.

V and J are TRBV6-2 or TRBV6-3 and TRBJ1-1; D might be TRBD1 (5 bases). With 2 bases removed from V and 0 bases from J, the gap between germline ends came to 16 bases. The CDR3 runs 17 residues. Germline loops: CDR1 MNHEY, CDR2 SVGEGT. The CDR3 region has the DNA TGTGCCAGCAGTTACCAGATGGGGGGAACACTGAACACTGAAGCTTTCTTT. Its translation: CASSYQMGGTLNTEAFF.

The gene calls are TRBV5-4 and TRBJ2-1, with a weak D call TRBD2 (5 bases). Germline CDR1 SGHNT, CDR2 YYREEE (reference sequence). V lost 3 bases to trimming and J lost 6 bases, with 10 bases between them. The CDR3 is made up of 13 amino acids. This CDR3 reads CASSSPLANEQFF. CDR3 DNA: TGTGCCAGCAGCTCCCCCCTAGCCAATGAGCAGTTCTTC.

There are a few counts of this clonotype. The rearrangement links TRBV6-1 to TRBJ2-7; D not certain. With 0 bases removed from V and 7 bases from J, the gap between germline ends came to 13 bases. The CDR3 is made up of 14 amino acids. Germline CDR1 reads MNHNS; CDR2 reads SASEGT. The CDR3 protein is CASSEALQGQEQYV. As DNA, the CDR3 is TGTGCCAGCAGTGAAGCGCTTCAAGGGCAAGAGCAGTACGTC.

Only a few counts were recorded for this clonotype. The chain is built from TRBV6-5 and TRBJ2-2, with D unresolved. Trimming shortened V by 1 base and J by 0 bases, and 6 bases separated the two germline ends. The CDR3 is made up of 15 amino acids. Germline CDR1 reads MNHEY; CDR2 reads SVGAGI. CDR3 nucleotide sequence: TGTGCCAGCAGTTACTTTGCGTCGAACACCGGGGAGCTGTTTTTT. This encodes CASSYFASNTGELFF.

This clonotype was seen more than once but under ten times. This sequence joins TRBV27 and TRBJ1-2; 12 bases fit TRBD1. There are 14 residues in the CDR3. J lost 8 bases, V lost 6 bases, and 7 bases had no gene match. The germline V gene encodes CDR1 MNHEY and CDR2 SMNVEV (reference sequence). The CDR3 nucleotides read TGTGCCAGCAGGCCGGGACAGGGGGCGCACGGCTACACCTTC. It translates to CASRPGQGAHGYTF.

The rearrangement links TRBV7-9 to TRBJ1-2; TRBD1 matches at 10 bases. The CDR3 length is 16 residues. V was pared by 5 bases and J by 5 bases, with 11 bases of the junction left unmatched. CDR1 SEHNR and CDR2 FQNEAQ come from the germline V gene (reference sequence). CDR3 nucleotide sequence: TGTGCCAGCAGCCTCATGACAGGGGGCATGTTTTATGGCTACACCTTC. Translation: CASSLMTGGMFYGYTF.

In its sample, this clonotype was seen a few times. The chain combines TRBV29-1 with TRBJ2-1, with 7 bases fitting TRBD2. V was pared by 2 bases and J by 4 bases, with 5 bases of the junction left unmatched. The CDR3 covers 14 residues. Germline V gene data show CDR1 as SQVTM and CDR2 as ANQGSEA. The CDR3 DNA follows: TGCAGCGTTGAAAATCCTAGCGGATACAATGAGCAGTTCTTC. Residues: CSVENPSGYNEQFF.

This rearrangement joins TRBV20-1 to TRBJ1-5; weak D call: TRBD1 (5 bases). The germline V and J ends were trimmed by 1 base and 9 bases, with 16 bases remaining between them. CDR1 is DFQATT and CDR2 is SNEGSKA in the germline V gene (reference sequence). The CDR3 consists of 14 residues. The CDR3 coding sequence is TGCAGTGCTAGAGCCCGGGACGGGTGGGCGCCCCAGCATTTT. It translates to CSARARDGWAPQHF.

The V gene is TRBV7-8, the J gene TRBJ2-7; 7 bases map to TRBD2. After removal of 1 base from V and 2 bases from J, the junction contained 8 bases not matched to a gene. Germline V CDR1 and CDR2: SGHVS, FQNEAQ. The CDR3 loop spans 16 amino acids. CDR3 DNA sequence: TGTGCCAGCAGCTTAGGGGTCGGGGGGAAGCCCTACGAGCAGTACTTC. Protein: CASSLGVGGKPYEQYF.

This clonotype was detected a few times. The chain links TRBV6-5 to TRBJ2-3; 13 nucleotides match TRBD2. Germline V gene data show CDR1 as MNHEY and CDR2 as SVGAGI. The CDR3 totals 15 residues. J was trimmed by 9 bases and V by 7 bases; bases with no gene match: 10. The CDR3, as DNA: TGTGCCAGCACCAGCGGACTAGCGGGAGTTGGGACGCAGTATTTT. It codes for CASTSGLAGVGTQYF.

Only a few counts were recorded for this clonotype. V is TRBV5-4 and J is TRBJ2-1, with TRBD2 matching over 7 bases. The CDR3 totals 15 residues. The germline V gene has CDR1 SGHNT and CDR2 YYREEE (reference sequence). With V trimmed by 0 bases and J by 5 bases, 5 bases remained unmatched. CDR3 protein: CASSLEAGWDNEQFF. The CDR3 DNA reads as TGTGCCAGCAGCTTGGAAGCGGGGTGGGACAATGAGCAGTTCTTC.

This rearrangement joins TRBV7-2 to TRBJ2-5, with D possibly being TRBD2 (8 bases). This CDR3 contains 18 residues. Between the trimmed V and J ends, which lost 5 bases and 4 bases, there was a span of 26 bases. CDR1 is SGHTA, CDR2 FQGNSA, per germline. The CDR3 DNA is TGTGCCAGCAGCCCCCCCCTTAGCATCGGGAGGGGGCCAGAGACCCAGTACTTC. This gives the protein CASSPPLSIGRGPETQYF.

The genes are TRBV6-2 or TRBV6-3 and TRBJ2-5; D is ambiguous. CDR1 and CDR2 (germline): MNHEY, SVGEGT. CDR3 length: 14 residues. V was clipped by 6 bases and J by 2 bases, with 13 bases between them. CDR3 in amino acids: CASSRPAPQETQYF. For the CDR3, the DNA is TGTGCCAGCAGCAGACCCGCACCTCAAGAGACCCAGTACTTC.

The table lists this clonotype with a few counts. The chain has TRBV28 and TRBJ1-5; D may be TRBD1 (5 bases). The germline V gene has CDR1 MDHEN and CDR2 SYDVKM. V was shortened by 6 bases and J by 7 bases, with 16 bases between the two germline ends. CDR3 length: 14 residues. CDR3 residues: CASRPGWGGQPQHF. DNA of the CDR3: TGTGCCAGCAGGCCGGGTTGGGGCGGACAGCCCCAGCATTTT. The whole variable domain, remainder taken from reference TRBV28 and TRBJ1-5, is DVKVTQSSRYLVKRTGEKVFLECVQDMDHENMFWYRQDPGLGLRLIYFSYDVKMKEKGDIPEGYSVSREKKERFSLILESASTNQTSMYLCASRPGWGGQPQHFGDGTRLSIL.

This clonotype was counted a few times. The CDR3 region is CASSQDWERPFF. The CDR3 DNA is TGCGCCAGCAGCCAAGATTGGGAGCGGCCGTTCTTC. V gene TRBV4-1 combines with J gene TRBJ2-1, with D possibly being TRBD2 (5 bases). This CDR3 region has 12 residues. Trimming left V 0 bases short and J 15 bases short, with 12 bases between. Germline V gives CDR1 MGHRA, CDR2 YSYEKL.

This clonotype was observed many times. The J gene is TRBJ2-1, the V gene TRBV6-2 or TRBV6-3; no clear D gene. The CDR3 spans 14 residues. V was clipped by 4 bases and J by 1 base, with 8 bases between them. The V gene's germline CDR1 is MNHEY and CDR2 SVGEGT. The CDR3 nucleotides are TGTGCCAGCAGTTCCGCTAGATCCTACAATGAGCAGTTCTTC. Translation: CASSSARSYNEQFF.

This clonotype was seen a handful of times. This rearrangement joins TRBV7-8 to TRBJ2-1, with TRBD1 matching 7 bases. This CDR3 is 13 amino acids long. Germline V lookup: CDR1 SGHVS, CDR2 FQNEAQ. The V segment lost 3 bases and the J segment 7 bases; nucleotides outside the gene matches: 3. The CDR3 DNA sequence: TGTGCCAGCAGCTTTACAGGGGCAAATGAGCAGTTCTTC. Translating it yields CASSFTGANEQFF. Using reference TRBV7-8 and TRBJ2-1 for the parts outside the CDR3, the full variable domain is GAGVSQSPRYKVAKRGQDVALRCDPISGHVSLFWYQQALGQGPEFLTYFQNEAQLDKSGLPSDRFFAERPEGSVSTLKIQRTQQEDSAVYLCASSFTGANEQFFGPGTRLTVL.

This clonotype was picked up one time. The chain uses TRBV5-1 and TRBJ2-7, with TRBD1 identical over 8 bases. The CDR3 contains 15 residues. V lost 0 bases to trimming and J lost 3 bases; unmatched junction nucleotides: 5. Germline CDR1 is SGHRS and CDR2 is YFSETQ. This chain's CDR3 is CASSLAVGQGYEQYF. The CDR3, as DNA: TGCGCCAGCAGCTTGGCCGTTGGACAGGGCTACGAGCAGTACTTC.

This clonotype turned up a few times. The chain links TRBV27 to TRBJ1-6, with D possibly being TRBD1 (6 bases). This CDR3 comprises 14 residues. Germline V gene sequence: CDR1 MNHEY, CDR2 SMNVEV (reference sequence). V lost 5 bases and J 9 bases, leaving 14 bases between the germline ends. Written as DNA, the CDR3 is TGTGCCAGCAGTCCCGGGACATATCCTTCACCCCTCCACTTT. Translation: CASSPGTYPSPLHF.

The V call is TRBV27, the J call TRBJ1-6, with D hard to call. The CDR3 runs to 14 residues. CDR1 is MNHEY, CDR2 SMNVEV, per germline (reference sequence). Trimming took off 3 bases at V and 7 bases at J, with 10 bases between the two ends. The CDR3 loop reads CASSLFGPNSPLHF. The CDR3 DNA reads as TGTGCCAGCAGTTTGTTCGGTCCCAATTCACCCCTCCACTTT.